The 6 T cell receptor beta chains below come from one sample, sequenced in a study of pediatric ulcerative colitis. TCRdb keeps only in-frame clones here, not all; method: immunoSEQ multiplex PCR. This sample yields roughly 38,000 clones, of which 70% to 90% are seen a single time; roughly 20% belongs to the top ten. The sample was blood. Receptor source: a girl aged 5 to 17 with moderate ulcerative colitis.

The rearrangement links TRBV11-2 to TRBJ2-1; the D is unclear. The length of the CDR3 is 17 residues. V lost 1 base and J 0 bases, leaving 13 bases between the germline ends. Germline lookup yields CDR1 SGHAT and CDR2 FQNNGV. CDR3 loop: CASSLVRGASSYNEQFF. The CDR3 DNA sequence: TGTGCCAGCAGCTTAGTTAGAGGTGCGAGCTCCTACAATGAGCAGTTCTTC.

This rearrangement joins TRBV5-1 to TRBJ1-4; D perhaps matches TRBD1 (5 bases). The V gene's germline CDR1 is SGHRS and CDR2 YFSETQ. The CDR3 has 15 amino acids. V was clipped by 0 bases and J by 6 bases, with 12 bases between them. The CDR3 DNA is TGCGCCAGCAGCTTGGCTCCAACGACAGATGAAAAACTGTTTTTT. It codes for CASSLAPTTDEKLFF.

This clone was counted a few times. The chain joins TRBV4-2 to TRBJ2-3; D perhaps matches TRBD2 (5 bases). CDR3 length: 15 residues. V gave up 1 base and J gave up 6 bases, with 14 bases separating them. CDR1 is LGHNA, CDR2 YNFKEQ, per germline. The chain's CDR3 is CASSQVVLGDDTQYF. The CDR3 DNA sequence: TGTGCCAGCAGCCAAGTGGTTCTCGGGGATGATACGCAGTATTTT.

This clone was seen a handful of times. The rearrangement joins TRBV7-9 to TRBJ1-5; D call uncertain. The germline V gene has CDR1 SEHNR and CDR2 FQNEAQ (reference sequence). Trimming stripped 4 bases from V and 4 bases from J, with 11 bases between. The length of the CDR3 is 14 residues. The CDR3 coding sequence is TGTGCCAGCAGCTCCCTCGGGCCTAATCAGCCCCAGCATTTT. This gives the protein CASSSLGPNQPQHF.

The CDR3 region has the DNA TGTGCCATTGGGGGACCCTCAGGGGAGCAGTACTTC. This translates into CAIGGPSGEQYF. This sequence joins TRBV7-6 and TRBJ2-7, with D perhaps being TRBD1 or TRBD2 (5 bases each). Germline lookup yields CDR1 SGHVS and CDR2 FNYEAQ. Trimming stripped 10 bases from V and 7 bases from J, with 17 bases between. There are 12 residues in the CDR3.

The chain joins TRBV9 to TRBJ1-1, with D possibly TRBD1 on 6 matching bases. The V gene's germline CDR1 is SGDLS and CDR2 YYNGEE. The ends were cut back, 6 bases at V and 0 bases at J, with 12 bases in the middle. The length of the CDR3 is 14 residues. CDR3 sequence reads: CASNPPGVNTEAFF. CDR3 nucleotides: TGTGCCAGCAACCCCCCAGGGGTGAACACTGAAGCTTTCTTT.